These 5 T cell receptor beta chains were all obtained from the same sample, sequenced in a study of molecular identifiers for immune sequencing clone quantification. TCRdb recomputed calls from the PCR reads with MiXCR, one row per CDR3 protein. Here the sample spans roughly 320,000 distinct CDR3 sequences, about a fifth being singletons. Sequencing was carried out using naive CD8+ T cells from blood, with Jurkat cell RNA spiked in. Described subset: FACS-sorted CD8+CD4-CCR7+CD45RA+ naive T cells. The receptors stem from a human donor in good health. Some libraries in this study had Jurkat cell RNA spiked in.

This clonotype was counted ten times or more. The J gene is TRBJ2-1, the V gene TRBV25-1; D tentatively fits TRBD1 or TRBD2 (5 bases each). With 4 bases removed from V and 12 bases from J, the gap between germline ends came to 16 bases. This CDR3 spans 13 amino acids. Germline loops: CDR1 MGHDK, CDR2 SYGVNS. Here the CDR3 DNA reads TGTGCCAGCAGTGGCTGGGACGTAGGGCGGCAGTTCTTC. This sequence encodes CASSGWDVGRQFF.

This clonotype has ten or more counts. This chain connects TRBV29-1 to TRBJ2-6, with D uncertain. Germline V gene lookup returns CDR1 SQVTM and CDR2 ANQGSEA. There are 15 residues in the CDR3. The V end was cut by 4 bases, the J end by 4 bases, with 14 bases between. Written as DNA, the CDR3 is TGCAGCGTTGGGGTGGTTTCGGACGGGGCCAACGTCCTGACTTTC. It specifies CSVGVVSDGANVLTF.

This clonotype was seen only a few times. The rearrangement uses TRBV29-1 and TRBJ1-3; D is possibly TRBD1 (5 bases). The CDR3 contains 19 residues. Germline assignment: CDR1 SQVTM and CDR2 ANQGSEA. Trimming pared 1 base from V and 0 bases from J, leaving 22 bases between. CDR3 residues: CSVEVFGAGDGGSGNTIYF. CDR3 DNA: TGCAGCGTTGAAGTGTTTGGGGCCGGGGATGGCGGCTCTGGAAACACCATATATTTT. The full variable domain, in which reference TRBV29-1 and TRBJ1-3 provide the parts outside the CDR3, is SAVISQKPSRDICQRGTSLTIQCQVDSQVTMMFWYRQQPGQSLTLIATANQGSEATYESGFVIDKFPISRPNLTFSTLTVSNMSPEDSSIYLCSVEVFGAGDGGSGNTIYFGEGSWLTVV.

About this clonotype itself: One end of the junction is discordant with germline, which a read error may explain. The rearrangement uses TRBV7-7 and TRBJ2-5; D perhaps matches TRBD2 (6 bases). This CDR3 comprises 15 residues. CDR1 is SSHAT and CDR2 is FNYEAQ in the germline V gene (reference sequence). This CDR3 reads CASSSTVAEQETQYF. CDR3 in DNA: TGTGCTAGCAGCTCGACTGTAGCGGAGCAAGAGACCCAGTACTTC.

This chain joins TRBV4-3 and TRBJ2-3; 9 bases match TRBD1. Germline V gene lookup returns CDR1 LGHNA and CDR2 YSLEER. The V segment lost 4 bases and the J segment 6 bases; nucleotides outside the gene matches: 8. The CDR3 is made up of 15 amino acids. This CDR3 reads CASSRTGGVMDTQYF. CDR3 coding DNA: TGCGCCAGCAGCCGCACAGGGGGCGTTATGGATACGCAGTATTTT.